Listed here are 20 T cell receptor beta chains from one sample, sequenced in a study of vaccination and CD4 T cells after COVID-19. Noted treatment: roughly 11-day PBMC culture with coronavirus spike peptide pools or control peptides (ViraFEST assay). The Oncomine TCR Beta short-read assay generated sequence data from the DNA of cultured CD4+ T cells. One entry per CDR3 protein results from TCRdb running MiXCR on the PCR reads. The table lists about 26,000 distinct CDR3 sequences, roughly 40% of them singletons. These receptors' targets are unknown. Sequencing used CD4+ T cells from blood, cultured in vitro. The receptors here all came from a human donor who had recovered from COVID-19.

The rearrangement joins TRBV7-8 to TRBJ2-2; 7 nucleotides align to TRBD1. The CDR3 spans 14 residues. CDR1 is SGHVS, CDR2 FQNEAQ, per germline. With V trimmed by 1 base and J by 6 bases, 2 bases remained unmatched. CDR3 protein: CASSLVRGPGELFF. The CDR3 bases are TGTGCCAGCAGCTTAGTAAGGGGGCCCGGGGAGCTGTTTTTT.

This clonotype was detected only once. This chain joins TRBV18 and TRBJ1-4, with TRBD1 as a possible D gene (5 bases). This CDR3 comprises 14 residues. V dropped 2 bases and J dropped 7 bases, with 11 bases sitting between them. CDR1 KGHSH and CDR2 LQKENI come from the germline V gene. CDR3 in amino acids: CASSPWGGIEKLFF. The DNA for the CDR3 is TGTGCCAGCTCACCATGGGGGGGAATTGAAAAACTGTTTTTT.

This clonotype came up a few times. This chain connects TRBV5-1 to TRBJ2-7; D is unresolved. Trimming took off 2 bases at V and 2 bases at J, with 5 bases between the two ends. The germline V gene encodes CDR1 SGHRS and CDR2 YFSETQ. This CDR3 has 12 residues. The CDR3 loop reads CASSFHPYEQYF. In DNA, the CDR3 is TGCGCCAGCAGCTTTCACCCCTACGAGCAGTACTTC.

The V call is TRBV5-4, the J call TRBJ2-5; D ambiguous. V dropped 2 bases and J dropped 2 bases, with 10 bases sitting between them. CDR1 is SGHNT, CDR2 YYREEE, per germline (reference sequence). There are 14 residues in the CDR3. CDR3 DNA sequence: TGTGCCAGCAGCTTAGCTACAGCACAAGAGACCCAGTACTTC. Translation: CASSLATAQETQYF.

The CDR3 is CASTRGQGRSYEQYF. As DNA, the CDR3 is TGTGCCAGCACTAGAGGACAGGGAAGATCCTACGAGCAGTACTTC. The J gene is TRBJ2-7, the V gene TRBV12-3 or TRBV12-4; 8 nucleotides line up with TRBD1. This CDR3 contains 15 residues. The junction had 9 bases not matched to a gene; V was cut back by 7 bases and J by 1 base.

CDR3 in amino acids: CASSAGGWEEETQYF. The CDR3 coding sequence is TGTGCCAGCAGCGCGGGGGGTTGGGAGGAAGAGACCCAGTACTTC. This chain links TRBV11-3 with TRBJ2-5; 8 nucleotides agree with TRBD2. Germline values: CDR1 SGHNT, CDR2 YENEEA. J lost 3 bases, V lost 5 bases, and 8 bases had no gene match. The CDR3 consists of 15 residues.

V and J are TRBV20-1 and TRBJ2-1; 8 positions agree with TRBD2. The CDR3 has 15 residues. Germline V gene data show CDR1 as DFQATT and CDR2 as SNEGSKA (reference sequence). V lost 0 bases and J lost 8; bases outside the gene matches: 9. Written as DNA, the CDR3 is TGCAGTGCTAGAGATTCCGGGGGGGCCGGGGATGAGCAGTTCTTC. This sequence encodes CSARDSGGAGDEQFF.

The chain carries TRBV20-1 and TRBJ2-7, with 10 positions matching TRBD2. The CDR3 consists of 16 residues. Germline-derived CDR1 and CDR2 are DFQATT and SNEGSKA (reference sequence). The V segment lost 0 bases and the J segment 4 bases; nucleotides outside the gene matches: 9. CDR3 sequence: CSARDPLAGAIYEQYF. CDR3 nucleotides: TGCAGTGCTAGAGATCCCCTAGCGGGGGCGATTTACGAGCAGTACTTC.

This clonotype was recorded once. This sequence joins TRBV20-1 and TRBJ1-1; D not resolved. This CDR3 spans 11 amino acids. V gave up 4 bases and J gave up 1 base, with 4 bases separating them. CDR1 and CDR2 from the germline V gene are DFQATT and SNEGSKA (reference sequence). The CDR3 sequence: CSAKRNTEAFF. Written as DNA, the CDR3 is TGCAGTGCTAAGAGGAACACTGAAGCTTTCTTT.

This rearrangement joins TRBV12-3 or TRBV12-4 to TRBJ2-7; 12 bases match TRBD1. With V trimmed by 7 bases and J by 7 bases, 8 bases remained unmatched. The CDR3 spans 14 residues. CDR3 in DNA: TGTGCCAGCACCTTGGGACAGGGGGCGATTGAGCAGTACTTC. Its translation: CASTLGQGAIEQYF.

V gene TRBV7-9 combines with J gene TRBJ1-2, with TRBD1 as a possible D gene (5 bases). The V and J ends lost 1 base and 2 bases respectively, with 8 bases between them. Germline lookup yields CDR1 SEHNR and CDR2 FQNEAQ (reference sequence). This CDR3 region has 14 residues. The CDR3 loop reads CASSLVSGNYGYTF. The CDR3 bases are TGTGCCAGCAGCTTAGTATCAGGGAACTATGGCTACACCTTC.

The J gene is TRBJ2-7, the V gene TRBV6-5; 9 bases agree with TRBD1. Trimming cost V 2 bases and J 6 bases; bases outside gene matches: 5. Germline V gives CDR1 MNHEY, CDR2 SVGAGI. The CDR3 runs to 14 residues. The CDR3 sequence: CASSYPGQGSEQYF. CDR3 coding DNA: TGTGCCAGCAGTTACCCGGGACAGGGTTCCGAGCAGTACTTC.

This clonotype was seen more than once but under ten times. The CDR3 here is CASSLTQGRANYGYTF. The CDR3 DNA follows: TGTGCCAGCAGCCTTACACAGGGCCGAGCTAACTATGGCTACACCTTC. The V and J genes are TRBV12-3 or TRBV12-4 and TRBJ1-2; a weak D match, TRBD1 (6 bases). The CDR3 runs to 16 residues. Trimming left V 6 bases short and J 0 bases short, with 17 bases between.

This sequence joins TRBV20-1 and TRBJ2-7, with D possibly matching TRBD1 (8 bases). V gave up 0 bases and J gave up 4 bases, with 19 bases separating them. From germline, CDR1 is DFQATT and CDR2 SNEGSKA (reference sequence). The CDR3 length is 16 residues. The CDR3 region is CSARDWSGTGAYEQYF. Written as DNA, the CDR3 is TGCAGTGCTAGAGATTGGAGCGGGACAGGCGCATACGAGCAGTACTTC.

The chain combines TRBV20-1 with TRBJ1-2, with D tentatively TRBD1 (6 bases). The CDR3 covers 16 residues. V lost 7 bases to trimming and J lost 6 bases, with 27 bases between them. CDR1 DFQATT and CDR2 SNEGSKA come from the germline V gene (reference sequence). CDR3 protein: CSVSARFLGGANGYTF. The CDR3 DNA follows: TGCAGTGTCTCAGCACGTTTTCTAGGGGGGGCAAATGGCTACACCTTC.

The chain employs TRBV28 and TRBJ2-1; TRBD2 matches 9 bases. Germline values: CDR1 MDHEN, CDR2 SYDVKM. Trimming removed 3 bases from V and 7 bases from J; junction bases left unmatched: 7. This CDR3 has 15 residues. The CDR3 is CASSFIGSGSNEQFF. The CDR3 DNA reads TGTGCCAGCAGTTTCATCGGTAGCGGGAGTAATGAGCAGTTCTTC.

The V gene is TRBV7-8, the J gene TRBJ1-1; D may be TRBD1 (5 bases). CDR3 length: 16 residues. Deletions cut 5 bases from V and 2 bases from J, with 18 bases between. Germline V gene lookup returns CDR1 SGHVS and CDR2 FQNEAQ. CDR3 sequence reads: CASSQGGNRRNTEAFF. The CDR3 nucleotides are TGTGCCAGCAGCCAAGGTGGTAACAGGCGAAACACTGAAGCTTTCTTT.

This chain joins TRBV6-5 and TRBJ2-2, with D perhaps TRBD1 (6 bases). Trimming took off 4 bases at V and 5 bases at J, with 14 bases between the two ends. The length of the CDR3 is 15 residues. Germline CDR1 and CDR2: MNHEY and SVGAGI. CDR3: CASSSQGYSTGELFF. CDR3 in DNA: TGTGCCAGCAGTTCACAGGGATATAGTACCGGGGAGCTGTTTTTT.

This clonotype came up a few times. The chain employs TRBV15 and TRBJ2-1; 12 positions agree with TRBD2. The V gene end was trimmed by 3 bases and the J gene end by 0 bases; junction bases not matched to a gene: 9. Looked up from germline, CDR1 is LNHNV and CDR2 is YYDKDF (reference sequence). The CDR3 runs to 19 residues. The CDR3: CATSSLRTSGDSSYNEQFF. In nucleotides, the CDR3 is TGTGCCACCAGCAGCCTACGGACTAGCGGGGACAGCTCCTACAATGAGCAGTTCTTC. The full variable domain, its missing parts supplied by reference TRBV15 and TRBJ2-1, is DAMVIQNPRYQVTQFGKPVTLSCSQTLNHNVMYWYQQKSSQAPKLLFHYYDKDFNNEADTPDNFQSRRPNTSFCFLDIRSPGLGDTAMYLCATSSLRTSGDSSYNEQFFGPGTRLTVL.

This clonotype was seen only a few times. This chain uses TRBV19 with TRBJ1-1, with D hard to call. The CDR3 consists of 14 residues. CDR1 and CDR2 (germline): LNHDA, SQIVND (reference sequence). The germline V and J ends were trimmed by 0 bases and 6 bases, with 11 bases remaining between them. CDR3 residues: CASSIDFIHPEAFF. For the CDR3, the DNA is TGTGCCAGTAGTATAGATTTCATTCACCCTGAAGCTTTCTTT. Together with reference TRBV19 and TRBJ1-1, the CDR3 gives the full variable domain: DGGITQSPKYLFRKEGQNVTLSCEQNLNHDAMYWYRQDPGQGLRLIYYSQIVNDFQKGDIAEGYSVSREKKESFPLTVTSAQKNPTAFYLCASSIDFIHPEAFFGQGTRLTVV.